This is a list of T cell receptor beta chains from one sample in a study of neurological immune-mediated disorders. TCRdb re-called the 5' RACE reads through MiXCR, storing one row per CDR3 protein. The table shows about 48,000 distinct CDR3 sequences, with about a quarter occurring only once. What was sequenced was PBMCs. These receptors were collected from a woman in her seventies in good health. The CDR3 runs from the conserved cysteine through the conserved F or W. Each record gives: J gene, D gene, clone size, CDR3 length, V gene, CDR3 DNA, CDR3 protein. The D gene is left open where the match is weak. Clone size is shown for a subset of rows, as once, few, many or a class of expanded clone.

J gene: TRBJ1-4
D gene: .
clone size: few
CDR3 length: 15
V gene: TRBV5-1
CDR3 DNA: TGCGCCAGCAGCCCCCGGCGGGGGGGTAGTGAAAAACTGTTTTTT
CDR3 protein: CASSPRRGGSEKLFF

J gene: TRBJ1-1
D gene: .
clone size: many
CDR3 length: 14
V gene: TRBV7-2
CDR3 DNA: TGTGCCAGCAGCTTAATGGGACGGGGCACTGAAGCTTTCTTT
CDR3 protein: CASSLMGRGTEAFF

J gene: TRBJ2-3
D gene: .
clone size: medium-sized
CDR3 length: 15
V gene: TRBV29-1
CDR3 DNA: TGCAGCGTTGAAGGGGGGGCTAGCGGCTCAGATACGCAGTATTTT
CDR3 protein: CSVEGGASGSDTQYF

J gene: TRBJ2-5
D gene: .
clone size: many
CDR3 length: 15
V gene: TRBV11-2
CDR3 DNA: TGTGCCAGCAGCTTAGACGAGGGGCGAGGAGAGACCCAGTACTTC
CDR3 protein: CASSLDEGRGETQYF

J gene: TRBJ1-1
D gene: .
clone size: few
CDR3 length: 14
V gene: TRBV3-1
CDR3 DNA: TGTGCCAGCAGCCATTCAGCCATGAACACTGAAGCTTTCTTT
CDR3 protein: CASSHSAMNTEAFF

J gene: TRBJ2-2
D gene: .
clone size: few
CDR3 length: 15
V gene: TRBV14
CDR3 DNA: TGTGCCAGCAGCCAACGGACTATGCTTACCGGGGAGCTGTTTTTT
CDR3 protein: CASSQRTMLTGELFF

J gene: TRBJ2-5
D gene: TRBD1
clone size: many
CDR3 length: 15
V gene: TRBV15
CDR3 DNA: TGTGCCACCAGCCCAGGACAGGAACCCACGCACACCCAGTACTTC
CDR3 protein: CATSPGQEPTHTQYF

J gene: TRBJ2-3
D gene: .
clone size: many
CDR3 length: 14
V gene: TRBV20-1
CDR3 DNA: TGCAGTGCTAGGAGGGATTCTAGCACAGATACGCAGTATTTT
CDR3 protein: CSARRDSSTDTQYF

J gene: TRBJ2-4
D gene: TRBD1
clone size: .
CDR3 length: 13
V gene: TRBV20-1
CDR3 DNA: TGCAGTGCACCACAGACAGGGGGAAACATTCAGTACTTC
CDR3 protein: CSAPQTGGNIQYF

J gene: TRBJ1-2
D gene: .
clone size: many
CDR3 length: 11
V gene: TRBV5-1
CDR3 DNA: TGCGCCAGCAGCTTGGAGGGTTTCTACACCTTC
CDR3 protein: CASSLEGFYTF

J gene: TRBJ1-1
D gene: .
clone size: .
CDR3 length: 15
V gene: TRBV4-2
CDR3 DNA: TGTGCCAGCAGCCGAGAGGACGGCTTGAACACTGAAGCTTTCTTT
CDR3 protein: CASSREDGLNTEAFF

J gene: TRBJ1-1
D gene: .
clone size: many
CDR3 length: 13
V gene: TRBV5-5
CDR3 DNA: TGTGCCAGCAGCTTTCAGGGGAACACTGAAGCTTTCTTT
CDR3 protein: CASSFQGNTEAFF

J gene: TRBJ2-7
D gene: .
clone size: .
CDR3 length: 15
V gene: TRBV6-2/TRBV6-3
CDR3 DNA: TGTGCCAGCAGTCCCACGGACAGATGGTCCTACGAGCAGTACTTC
CDR3 protein: CASSPTDRWSYEQYF

J gene: TRBJ1-2
D gene: .
clone size: once
CDR3 length: 15
V gene: TRBV19
CDR3 DNA: TGTGCCAGTAGTCAGGATGTCACCTATGCCATCGGCTACACCTTC
CDR3 protein: CASSQDVTYAIGYTF

J gene: TRBJ1-1
D gene: .
clone size: .
CDR3 length: 12
V gene: TRBV5-1
CDR3 DNA: TGCGCCAGCAGCTTCAACTCGGGCGAAGCTTTCTTT
CDR3 protein: CASSFNSGEAFF

J gene: TRBJ1-2
D gene: TRBD1
clone size: few
CDR3 length: 14
V gene: TRBV20-1
CDR3 DNA: TGCAGTGCTGTACAGGGGTCGAATGACTATGGCTACACCTTC
CDR3 protein: CSAVQGSNDYGYTF

J gene: TRBJ1-2
D gene: TRBD1
clone size: .
CDR3 length: 15
V gene: TRBV4-2
CDR3 DNA: TGTGCCAGCAGCCAAGGACAGGGTCAGAGCTATGGCTACACCTTC
CDR3 protein: CASSQGQGQSYGYTF

J gene: TRBJ2-2
D gene: TRBD1
clone size: .
CDR3 length: 15
V gene: TRBV9
CDR3 DNA: TGTGTCAGCAGCGCGGGACAGGGTGTCACCGGGGAGCTGTTTTTT
CDR3 protein: CVSSAGQGVTGELFF

J gene: TRBJ1-2
D gene: .
clone size: many
CDR3 length: 13
V gene: TRBV20-1
CDR3 DNA: TGCAGTGCTATTGAAATCCGCGGCTATGGCTACACCTTC
CDR3 protein: CSAIEIRGYGYTF

J gene: TRBJ2-5
D gene: .
clone size: many
CDR3 length: 13
V gene: TRBV20-1
CDR3 DNA: TGCAGTGCTAGAGCTAACGGACAAGAGACCCAGTACTTC
CDR3 protein: CSARANGQETQYF

J gene: TRBJ2-3
D gene: TRBD1
clone size: few
CDR3 length: 14
V gene: TRBV29-1
CDR3 DNA: TGCAGCGCCCAGACAGGGAGAGAAGGGCATACGCAGTATTTT
CDR3 protein: CSAQTGREGHTQYF

J gene: TRBJ1-1
D gene: .
clone size: many
CDR3 length: 15
V gene: TRBV15
CDR3 DNA: TGTGCCACCAGCAGAGATCCCCAGATGAACACTGAAGCTTTCTTT
CDR3 protein: CATSRDPQMNTEAFF

J gene: TRBJ2-7
D gene: .
clone size: .
CDR3 length: 15
V gene: TRBV5-4
CDR3 DNA: TGTGCCAGCAGCGCCGGGGACCCCCGGTCCTACGAGCAGTACTTC
CDR3 protein: CASSAGDPRSYEQYF

J gene: TRBJ2-3
D gene: .
clone size: many
CDR3 length: 15
V gene: TRBV2
CDR3 DNA: TGTGCCAGCAGTGAAGTCCTAGGTCTCACAGATACGCAGTATTTT
CDR3 protein: CASSEVLGLTDTQYF